This T cell receptor (beta chain) was observed in a study of spatial heterogeneity in lung cancer. This CDR3 has 14 amino acids. The germline gives CDR1 SGHRS, CDR2 YFSETQ. V shed 0 bases and J shed 3 bases, with 7 bases lying between them. MiXCR, applied by TCRdb to the 5' RACE reads, yields one record per CDR3 protein. The table shows 9,000 to 10,000 distinct CDR3 sequences, with about 23% occurring only once. Sample time point: blood at routine non-recurrence follow-up after resection. Material for sequencing was whole RNA from tumor, nontumor lung or frozen PBMC, left unsorted. This sample comprised PBMCs, obtained at follow-up. This receptor was obtained from a female donor with early-stage non-small cell lung cancer. This chain joins TRBV5-1 and TRBJ2-1; D is undetermined. The CDR3 DNA sequence: TGCGCCAGCAGCTTGGTGGCTGACTACAATGAGCAGTTCTTC. Its protein product is CASSLVADYNEQFF.